These 15 T cell receptor beta chains were sequenced from one sample in a study of T cell repertoires in cytomegalovirus infection. Their antigens remain unidentified. Each CDR3 protein is one row after TCRdb ran MiXCR on the reads. This table has around 900,000 distinct CDR3 sequences, approximately 33% appearing once. The sequencing here drew on cultured CD8+ T cells from PBMCs, taken from culture after CMV antigen stimulation. The receptors were gathered from a human donor in good health (CMV status not recorded). Some clones in this sample may be carry-over from other donors' samples.

The chain combines TRBV12-3 or TRBV12-4 with TRBJ2-3; 10 nucleotides align to TRBD2. Germline trimming cut 3 bases from V and 0 bases from J; bases unmatched to any gene: 9. The CDR3 is 18 residues long. The CDR3 bases are TGTGCCAGCAGTTTTGCTAGCGGGGGTGACACTAGCACAGATACGCAGTATTTT. It specifies CASSFASGGDTSTDTQYF.

This clonotype was observed at least ten times. The rearrangement uses TRBV7-2 and TRBJ2-1, with 8 bases identical to TRBD2. The J segment lost 9 bases and the V segment lost 1 base, leaving 5 bases of the junction unmatched. The CDR3 loop spans 14 amino acids. Germline V gene data show CDR1 as SGHTA and CDR2 as FQGNSA. As DNA, the CDR3 is TGTGCCAGCAGCTTAGGGGGACTAGTGGTTGAGCAGTTCTTC. Protein: CASSLGGLVVEQFF.

This clonotype has just a few counts. This chain connects TRBV13 to TRBJ1-5; TRBD1 aligns across 9 bases. V trimming: 5 bases; J trimming: 6 bases; junction bases outside the gene matches: 8. Germline CDR1 reads PRHDT; CDR2 reads FYEKMQ (reference sequence). CDR3 length: 15 residues. CDR3 nucleotide sequence: TGTGCCAGCAGCACGGGACAGGGCCCGAGTCAGCCCCAGCATTTT. Its protein is CASSTGQGPSQPQHF.

The J gene is TRBJ2-3, the V gene TRBV27; 8 nucleotides match TRBD2. The CDR3 totals 14 residues. The germline V gene encodes CDR1 MNHEY and CDR2 SMNVEV (reference sequence). Trimming took 4 bases from V and 4 from J; bases not matched to a gene: 4. CDR3 region: CASSYSGTADTQYF. CDR3 bases: TGTGCCAGCAGTTATAGCGGGACTGCAGATACGCAGTATTTT.

The chain couples TRBV20-1 to TRBJ1-2; possible D gene TRBD1, 5 bases. The CDR3 totals 13 residues. Germline V lookup: CDR1 DFQATT, CDR2 SNEGSKA (reference sequence). Trimming left V 4 bases short and J 10 bases short, with 19 bases between. CDR3 protein: CSAIFKGEGTYTF. The CDR3, as DNA: TGCAGTGCTATATTTAAAGGAGAGGGGACCTACACCTTC.

The chain joins TRBV20-1 to TRBJ2-5; TRBD2 matches at 9 bases. The germline V gene encodes CDR1 DFQATT and CDR2 SNEGSKA (reference sequence). The CDR3 has 16 residues. V was pared by 0 bases and J by 1 base, with 6 bases of the junction left unmatched. The CDR3 region has the DNA TGCAGTGCTAGAGATCTCCTAGCGGGAACCCAAGAGACCCAGTACTTC. Protein: CSARDLLAGTQETQYF.

This clonotype showed up just a few times. The chain joins TRBV2 to TRBJ2-7; TRBD2 is a possible D gene (6 bases). The CDR3 consists of 12 residues. Trimming left V 6 bases short and J 5 bases short, with 11 bases between. Per germline, CDR1 SNHLY and CDR2 FYNNEI. In DNA, the CDR3 is TGTGCCAGCAGGGGAGGACGCGACGAGCAGTACGTC. Residues: CASRGGRDEQYV.

There are a few counts of this clonotype. J is TRBJ2-5 and V is TRBV5-4; D uncertain. CDR3 length equals 15 residues. Trimming took off 0 bases at V and 4 bases at J, with 13 bases between the two ends. Per the germline V gene, CDR1 is SGHNT and CDR2 is YYREEE (reference sequence). CDR3 in amino acids: CASSLAEDGSETQYF. In nucleotides, the CDR3 is TGTGCCAGCAGCTTGGCCGAGGACGGCTCAGAGACCCAGTACTTC. Combining the CDR3 with reference TRBV5-4 and TRBJ2-5 gives the whole variable domain ETGVTQSPTHLIKTRGQQVTLRCSSQSGHNTVSWYQQALGQGPQFIFQYYREEENGRGNFPPRFSGLQFPNYSSELNVNALELDDSALYLCASSLAEDGSETQYFGPGTRLLVL.

The genes are TRBV20-1 and TRBJ2-5; 8 positions match TRBD1. Trimming removed 0 bases from V and 6 bases from J; junction bases left unmatched: 6. CDR3 length: 14 amino acids. CDR1 is DFQATT, CDR2 SNEGSKA, per germline (reference sequence). For the CDR3, the DNA is TGCAGTGCTAGAGAGCCGGACAGGGAGAAGACCCAGTACTTC. As protein: CSAREPDREKTQYF.

The chain couples TRBV6-5 to TRBJ2-2; D is unresolved. The CDR3 is made up of 17 amino acids. Germline V gene lookup returns CDR1 MNHEY and CDR2 SVGAGI. Trimming shortened V by 0 bases and J by 6 bases, and 17 bases separated the two germline ends. This chain's CDR3 is CASSYSSGPLLAGELFF. The CDR3 region has the DNA TGTGCCAGCAGTTACTCGTCCGGGCCCCTTTTGGCCGGGGAGCTGTTTTTT.

In this sample, this clonotype turned up many times. The rearrangement links TRBV4-1 to TRBJ2-1; D gene unclear. Germline loops: CDR1 MGHRA, CDR2 YSYEKL. With 4 bases removed from V and 0 bases from J, the gap between germline ends came to 16 bases. This CDR3 has 17 amino acids. CDR3 sequence reads: CASSPLRTTSSYNEQFF. CDR3 nucleotide sequence: TGCGCCAGCAGCCCCTTAAGAACCACAAGCTCCTACAATGAGCAGTTCTTC.

The table lists this clonotype with a few counts. The rearrangement links TRBV27 to TRBJ2-7; 7 bases fit TRBD2. CDR1 MNHEY and CDR2 SMNVEV come from the germline V gene (reference sequence). The CDR3 runs to 16 residues. V shed 6 bases, J shed 0 bases, and the junction held 11 bases outside the gene matches. The CDR3 region is CASSPIGRENSYEQYV. CDR3 in DNA: TGTGCCAGCAGCCCCATTGGGAGGGAGAACTCCTACGAGCAGTACGTC.

As to this clonotype: This may be a read error, as it is one base from a much larger clone. The J gene is TRBJ1-5, the V gene TRBV7-9; no clear D. CDR3 length: 15 residues. Germline V lookup: CDR1 SEHNR, CDR2 FQNEAQ (reference sequence). The CDR3 spells CANSAFRGFNQPQHF. CDR3 sequence (DNA): TGTGCCAACAGCGCATTCCGGGGTTTCAATCAGCCCCAGCATTTT.

This chain uses TRBV6-5 with TRBJ1-1; 7 bases map to TRBD1. Per germline, CDR1 MNHEY and CDR2 SVGAGI. This CDR3 spans 16 amino acids. The V gene end was trimmed by 2 bases and the J gene end by 1 base; junction bases not matched to a gene: 7. CDR3 region: CASSYESGGKNTEAFF. DNA for the CDR3: TGTGCCAGCAGTTACGAGTCAGGGGGTAAGAACACTGAAGCTTTCTTT.

The genes are TRBV19 and TRBJ2-7, with 7 nucleotides matching TRBD1. The CDR3 is 15 residues long. The V and J ends lost 3 bases and 5 bases, in that order; junction bases with no gene match: 10. Germline CDR1 LNHDA, CDR2 SQIVND (reference sequence). The CDR3 region is CASSMGTTGYHEQYF. The CDR3 DNA sequence: TGTGCCAGTAGTATGGGAACGACAGGGTACCACGAGCAGTACTTC.